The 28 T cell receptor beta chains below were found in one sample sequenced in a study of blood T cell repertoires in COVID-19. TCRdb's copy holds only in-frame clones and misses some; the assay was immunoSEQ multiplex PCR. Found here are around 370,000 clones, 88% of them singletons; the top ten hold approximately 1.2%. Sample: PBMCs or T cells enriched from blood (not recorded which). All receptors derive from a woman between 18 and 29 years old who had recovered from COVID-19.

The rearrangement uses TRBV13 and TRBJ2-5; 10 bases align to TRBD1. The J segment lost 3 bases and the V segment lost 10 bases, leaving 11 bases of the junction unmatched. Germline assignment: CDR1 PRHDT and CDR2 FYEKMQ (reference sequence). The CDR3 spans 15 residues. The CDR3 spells CATEIRTGGKETQYF. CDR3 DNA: TGTGCCACCGAAATAAGGACAGGGGGGAAAGAGACCCAGTACTTC. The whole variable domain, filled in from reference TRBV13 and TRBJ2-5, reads AAGVIQSPRHLIKEKRETATLKCYPIPRHDTVYWYQQGPGQDPQFLISFYEKMQSDKGSIPDRFSAQQFSDYHSELNMSSLELGDSALYFCATEIRTGGKETQYFGPGTRLLVL.

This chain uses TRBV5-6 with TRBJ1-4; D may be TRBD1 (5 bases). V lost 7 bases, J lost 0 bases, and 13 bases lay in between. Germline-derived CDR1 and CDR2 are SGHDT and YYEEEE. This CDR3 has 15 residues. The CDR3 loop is CASYRRLATNEKLFF. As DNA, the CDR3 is TGTGCCAGCTACAGGAGACTTGCAACTAATGAAAAACTGTTTTTT. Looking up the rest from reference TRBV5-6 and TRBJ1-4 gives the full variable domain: DAGVTQSPTHLIKTRGQQVTLRCSPKSGHDTVSWYQQALGQGPQFIFQYYEEEERQRGNFPDRFSGHQFPNYSSELNVNALLLGDSALYLCASYRRLATNEKLFFGSGTQLSVL.

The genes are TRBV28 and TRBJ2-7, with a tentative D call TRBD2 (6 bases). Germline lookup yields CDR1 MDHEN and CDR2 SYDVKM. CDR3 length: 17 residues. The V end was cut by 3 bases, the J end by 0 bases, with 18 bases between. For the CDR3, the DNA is TGTGCCAGCAGTTTTTGGAGGACGGGACTCGACTCCTACGAGCAGTACTTC. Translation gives CASSFWRTGLDSYEQYF.

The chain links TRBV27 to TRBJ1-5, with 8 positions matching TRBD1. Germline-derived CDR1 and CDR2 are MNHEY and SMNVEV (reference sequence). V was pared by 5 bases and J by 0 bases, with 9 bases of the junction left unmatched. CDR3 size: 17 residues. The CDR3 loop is CASSPRTGPYSNQPQHF. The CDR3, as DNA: TGTGCCAGCAGTCCAAGGACAGGGCCGTATAGCAATCAGCCCCAGCATTTT.

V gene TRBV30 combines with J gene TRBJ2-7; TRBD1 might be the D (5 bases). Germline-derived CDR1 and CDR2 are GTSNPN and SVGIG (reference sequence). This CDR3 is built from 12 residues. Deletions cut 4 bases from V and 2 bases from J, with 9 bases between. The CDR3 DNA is TGTGCCTGGAAGGACACAACCTACGAGCAGTACTTC. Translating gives CAWKDTTYEQYF.

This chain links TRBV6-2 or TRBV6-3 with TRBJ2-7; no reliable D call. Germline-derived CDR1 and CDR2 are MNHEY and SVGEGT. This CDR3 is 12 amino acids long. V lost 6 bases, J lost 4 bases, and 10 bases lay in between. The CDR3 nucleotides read TGTGCCAGCAGCTCCTACCCTTACGAGCAGTACTTC. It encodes CASSSYPYEQYF.

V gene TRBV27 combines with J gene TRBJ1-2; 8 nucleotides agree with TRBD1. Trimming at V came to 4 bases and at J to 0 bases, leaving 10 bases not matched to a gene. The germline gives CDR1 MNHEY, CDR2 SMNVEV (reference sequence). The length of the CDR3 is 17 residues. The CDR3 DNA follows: TGTGCCAGCAGTTCTCGACAGGGGCGGCTTACTAACTATGGCTACACCTTC. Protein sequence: CASSSRQGRLTNYGYTF.

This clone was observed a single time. This CDR3 reads CASSEWADKTQYF. CDR3 nucleotides: TGTGCCAGCAGTGAGTGGGCAGATAAGACCCAGTACTTC. The V gene is TRBV2, the J gene TRBJ2-5; no clear D. V lost 3 bases and J lost 6, with 11 bases in between. Looked up from germline, CDR1 is SNHLY and CDR2 is FYNNEI. The CDR3 is made up of 13 amino acids.

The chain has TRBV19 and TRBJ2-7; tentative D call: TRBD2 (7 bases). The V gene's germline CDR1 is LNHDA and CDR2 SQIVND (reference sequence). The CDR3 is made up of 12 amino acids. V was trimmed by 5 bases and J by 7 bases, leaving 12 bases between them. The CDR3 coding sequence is TGTGCCAGTAGTGAACAGGGAGGGGAGCAGTACTTC. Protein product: CASSEQGGEQYF.

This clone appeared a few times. CDR3 protein: CASSQVRGQANEKLFF. Here the CDR3 DNA reads TGCGCCAGCAGCCAGGTCAGGGGGCAGGCTAATGAAAAACTGTTTTTT. The V call is TRBV4-1, the J call TRBJ1-4, with TRBD1 matching 8 bases. J was trimmed by 3 bases and V by 3 bases; bases with no gene match: 6. This CDR3 is built from 16 residues. The germline CDR1 and CDR2 sequences are MGHRA and YSYEKL.

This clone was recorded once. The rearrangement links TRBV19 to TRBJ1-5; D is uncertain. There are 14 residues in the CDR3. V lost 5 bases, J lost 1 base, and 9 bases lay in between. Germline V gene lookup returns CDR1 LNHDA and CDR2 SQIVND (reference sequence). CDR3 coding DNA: TGTGCCAGTAGTCGGGAAGCGAGCAATCAGCCCCAGCATTTT. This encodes CASSREASNQPQHF.

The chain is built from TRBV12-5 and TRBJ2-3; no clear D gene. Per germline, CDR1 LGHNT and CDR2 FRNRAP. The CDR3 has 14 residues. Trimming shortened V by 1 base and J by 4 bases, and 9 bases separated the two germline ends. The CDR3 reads CASGLGQVPDTQYF. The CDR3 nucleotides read TGTGCTAGTGGTTTGGGGCAAGTACCAGATACGCAGTATTTT.

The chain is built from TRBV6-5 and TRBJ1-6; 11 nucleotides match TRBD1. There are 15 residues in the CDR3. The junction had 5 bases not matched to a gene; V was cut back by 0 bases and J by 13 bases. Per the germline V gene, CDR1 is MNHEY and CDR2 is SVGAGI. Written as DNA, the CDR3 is TGTGCCAGCAGTTACTCCCGGGACAGGGGGGGTCCCCTCCACTTT. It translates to CASSYSRDRGGPLHF.

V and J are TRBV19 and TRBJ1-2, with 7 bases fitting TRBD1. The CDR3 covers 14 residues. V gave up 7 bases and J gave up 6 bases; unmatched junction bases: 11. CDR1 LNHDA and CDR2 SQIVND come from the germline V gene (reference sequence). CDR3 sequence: CASKDQDRKNGYTF. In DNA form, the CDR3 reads TGTGCCAGTAAGGACCAGGACAGGAAAAATGGCTACACCTTC.

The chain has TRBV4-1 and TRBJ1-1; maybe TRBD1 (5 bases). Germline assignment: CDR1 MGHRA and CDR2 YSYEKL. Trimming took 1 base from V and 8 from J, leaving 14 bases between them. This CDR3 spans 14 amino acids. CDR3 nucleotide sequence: TGCGCCAGCAGCCAAGCCCCGCATAGGGGCGAAGCTTTCTTT. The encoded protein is CASSQAPHRGEAFF.

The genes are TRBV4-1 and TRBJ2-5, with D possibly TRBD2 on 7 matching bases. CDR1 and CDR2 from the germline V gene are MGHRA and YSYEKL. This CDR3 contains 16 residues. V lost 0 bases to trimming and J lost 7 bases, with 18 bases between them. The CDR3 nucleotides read TGCGCCAGCAGCCAAGATCCCGGGGGGCCGGTCGTGACCCAGTACTTC. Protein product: CASSQDPGGPVVTQYF.

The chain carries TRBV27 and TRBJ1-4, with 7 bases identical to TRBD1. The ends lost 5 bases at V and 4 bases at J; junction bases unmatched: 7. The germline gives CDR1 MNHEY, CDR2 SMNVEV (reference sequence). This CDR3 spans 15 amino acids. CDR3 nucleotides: TGTGCCAGCAGTGTTGGGACAGCTCGTAATGAAAAACTGTTTTTT. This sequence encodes CASSVGTARNEKLFF.

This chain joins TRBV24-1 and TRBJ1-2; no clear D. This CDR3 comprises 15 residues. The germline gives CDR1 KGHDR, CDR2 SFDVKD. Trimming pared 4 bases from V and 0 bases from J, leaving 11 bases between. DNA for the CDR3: TGTGCCACCAGTGACCCGTCGTCGGCTAACTATGGCTACACCTTC. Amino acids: CATSDPSSANYGYTF.

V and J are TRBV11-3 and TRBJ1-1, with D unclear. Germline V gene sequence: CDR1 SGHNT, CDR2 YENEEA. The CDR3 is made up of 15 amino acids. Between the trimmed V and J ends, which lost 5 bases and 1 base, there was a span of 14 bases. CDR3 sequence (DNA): TGTGCCAGCAGCCAGGCCCACGGCTCGAACACTGAAGCTTTCTTT. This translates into CASSQAHGSNTEAFF.

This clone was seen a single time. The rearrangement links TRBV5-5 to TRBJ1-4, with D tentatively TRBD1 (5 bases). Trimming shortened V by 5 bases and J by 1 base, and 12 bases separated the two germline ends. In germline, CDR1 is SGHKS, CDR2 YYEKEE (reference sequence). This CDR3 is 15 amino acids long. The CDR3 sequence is CASSTGHLTNEKLFF. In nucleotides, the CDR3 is TGTGCCAGCAGTACCGGACACCTAACTAATGAAAAACTGTTTTTT. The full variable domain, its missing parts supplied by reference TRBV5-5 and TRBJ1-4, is DAGVTQSPTHLIKTRGQQVTLRCSPISGHKSVSWYQQVLGQGPQFIFQYYEKEERGRGNFPDRFSARQFPNYSSELNVNALLLGDSALYLCASSTGHLTNEKLFFGSGTQLSVL.

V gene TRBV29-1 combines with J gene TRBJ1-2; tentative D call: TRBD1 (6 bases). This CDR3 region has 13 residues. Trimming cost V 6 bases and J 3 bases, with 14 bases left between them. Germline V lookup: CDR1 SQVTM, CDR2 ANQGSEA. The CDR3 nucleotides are TGCAGCGTCCGAGGGGGGGACGACTATGGCTACACCTTC. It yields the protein CSVRGGDDYGYTF. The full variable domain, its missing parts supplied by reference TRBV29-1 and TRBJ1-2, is SAVISQKPSRDICQRGTSLTIQCQVDSQVTMMFWYRQQPGQSLTLIATANQGSEATYESGFVIDKFPISRPNLTFSTLTVSNMSPEDSSIYLCSVRGGDDYGYTFGSGTRLTVV.

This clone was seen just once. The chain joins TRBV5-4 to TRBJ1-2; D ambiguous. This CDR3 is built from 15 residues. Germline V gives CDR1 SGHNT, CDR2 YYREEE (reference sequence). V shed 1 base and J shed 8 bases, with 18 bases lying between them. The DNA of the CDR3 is TGTGCCAGCAGCTTGCCTCCGGGAGAAGGTGCGGGCTACACCTTC. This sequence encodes CASSLPPGEGAGYTF.

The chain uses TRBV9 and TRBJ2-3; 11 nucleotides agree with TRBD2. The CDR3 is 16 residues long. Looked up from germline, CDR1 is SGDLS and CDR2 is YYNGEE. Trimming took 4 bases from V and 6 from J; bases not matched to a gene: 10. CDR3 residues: CASSPSGGPIGDTQYF. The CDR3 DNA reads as TGTGCCAGCAGCCCTAGCGGGGGGCCAATTGGGGATACGCAGTATTTT. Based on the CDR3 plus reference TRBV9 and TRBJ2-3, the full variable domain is DSGVTQTPKHLITATGQRVTLRCSPRSGDLSVYWYQQSLDQGLQFLIQYYNGEERAKGNILERFSAQQFPDLHSELNLSSLELGDSALYFCASSPSGGPIGDTQYFGPGTRLTVL.

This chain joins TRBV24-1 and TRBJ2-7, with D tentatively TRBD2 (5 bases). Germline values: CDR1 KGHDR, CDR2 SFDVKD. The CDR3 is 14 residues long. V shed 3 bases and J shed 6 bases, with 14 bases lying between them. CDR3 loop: CATSDRVPGCEQYF. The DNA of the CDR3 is TGTGCCACCAGTGATAGGGTTCCGGGGTGCGAGCAGTACTTC.

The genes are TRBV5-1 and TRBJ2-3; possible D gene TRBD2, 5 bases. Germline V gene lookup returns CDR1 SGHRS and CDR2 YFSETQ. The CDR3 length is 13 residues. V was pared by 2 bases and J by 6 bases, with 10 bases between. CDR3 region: CASSLSTGDTQYF. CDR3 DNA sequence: TGCGCCAGCAGCTTATCTACGGGGGATACGCAGTATTTT. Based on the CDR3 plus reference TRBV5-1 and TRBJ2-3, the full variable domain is KAGVTQTPRYLIKTRGQQVTLSCSPISGHRSVSWYQQTPGQGLQFLFEYFSETQRNKGNFPGRFSGRQFSNSRSEMNVSTLELGDSALYLCASSLSTGDTQYFGPGTRLTVL.

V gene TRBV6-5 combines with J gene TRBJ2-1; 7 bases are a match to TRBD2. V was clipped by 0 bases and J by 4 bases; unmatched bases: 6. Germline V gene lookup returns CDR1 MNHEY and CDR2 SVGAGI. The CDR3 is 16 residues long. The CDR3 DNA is TGTGCCAGCAGTTACTCGGGGGGGTCGAGGTACAATGAGCAGTTCTTC. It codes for CASSYSGGSRYNEQFF.

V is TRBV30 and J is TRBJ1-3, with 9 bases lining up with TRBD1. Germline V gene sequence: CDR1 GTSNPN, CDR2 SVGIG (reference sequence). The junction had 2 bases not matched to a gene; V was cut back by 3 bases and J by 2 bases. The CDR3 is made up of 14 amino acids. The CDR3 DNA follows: TGTGCCTGGAGGGGACAGGGCGCTGGAAACACCATATATTTT. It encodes CAWRGQGAGNTIYF.

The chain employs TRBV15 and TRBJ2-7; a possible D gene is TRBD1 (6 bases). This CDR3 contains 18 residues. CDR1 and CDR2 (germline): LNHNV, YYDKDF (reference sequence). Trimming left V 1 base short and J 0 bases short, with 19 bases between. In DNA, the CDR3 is TGTGCCACCAGCAGAGGCGGACAGTACCTTCATAGCTCCTACGAGCAGTACTTC. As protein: CATSRGGQYLHSSYEQYF. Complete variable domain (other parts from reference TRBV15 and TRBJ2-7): DAMVIQNPRYQVTQFGKPVTLSCSQTLNHNVMYWYQQKSSQAPKLLFHYYDKDFNNEADTPDNFQSRRPNTSFCFLDIRSPGLGDTAMYLCATSRGGQYLHSSYEQYFGPGTRLTVT.